Shown below are 14 T cell receptor beta chains from a single sample sequenced in a study of tumor-infiltrating lymphocytes in primary liver carcinoma. It was from around 18-30 mg of unsorted bulk tissue that RNA and DNA were co-extracted. The investigators made TCR beta cDNA from 400 to 550 ng total RNA, using a constant-region primer. ARM-PCR was slightly modified, and three nested multiplex PCR rounds with it gave rise to the TCR beta libraries. Rounds one and two of PCR, each of 10 cycles, were primed with TRBV1-TRBV30 forward primers and a C-beta reverse primer. In TCRdb, the multiplex PCR reads were re-called with MiXCR into one record per CDR3 protein. The sample holds around 80,000 distinct CDR3 sequences, 69% seen once. Sample: tumor-adjacent normal liver tissue. All receptors come from a middle-aged man with primary liver carcinoma and hepatitis B virus infection.

As regards this clonotype: A read error is possible here, since a much larger clone lies one base away. The V call is TRBV5-4, the J call TRBJ2-2; D perhaps matches TRBD2 (6 bases). This CDR3 region has 17 residues. CDR1 is SGHNT and CDR2 is YYREEE in the germline V gene (reference sequence). The CDR3 coding sequence is TGTGCCAGCAGCTTCACCCCGGGACCTGCGAACACCGGGGGGCTGTTTTTT. Amino acid sequence: CASSFTPGPANTGGLFF.

V gene TRBV12-3 or TRBV12-4 combines with J gene TRBJ2-4; 7 nucleotides align to TRBD1. V gave up 2 bases and J gave up 1 base; unmatched junction bases: 2. The CDR3 runs to 15 residues. CDR3 residues: CASSLLQGAKNIQYF. The DNA of the CDR3 is TGTGCCAGCAGTTTATTACAGGGGGCCAAAAACATTCAGTACTTC.

About this clonotype itself: It is likely a read error, because the conserved phenylalanine at the end of the CDR3 is missing. The rearrangement joins TRBV4-2 to TRBJ2-5, with 8 bases aligning to TRBD1. Germline V gene data show CDR1 as LGHNA and CDR2 as YNFKEQ. The CDR3 is 16 residues long. The DNA of the CDR3 is TGTACCAGCAGCCAGGGGTGGACAGGGCGGGAAGAGACCCAGTACTTA. This encodes CTSSQGWTGREETQYL.

Remarks on this clonotype: A read error is likely, as this CDR3 ends without the conserved phenylalanine or tryptophan. The rearrangement links TRBV12-3 or TRBV12-4 to TRBJ2-7; D not resolved. The CDR3 loop spans 13 amino acids. The CDR3 here is CASNDMTSYEQYL. The DNA of the CDR3 is TGTGCCAGCAACGACATGACTTCCTACGAACAGTACCTC.

This clonotype has just a few counts. The rearrangement links TRBV5-1 to TRBJ2-6; 8 bases fit TRBD1. After removal of 1 base from V and 7 bases from J, the junction contained 10 bases not matched to a gene. This CDR3 contains 17 residues. Germline CDR1 SGHRS, CDR2 YFSETQ. The CDR3 bases are TGCGCCAGCAGCTTGTTTGGACAGGGAGTGGGAGCCAACGTCCTGACTTTC. Translating it yields CASSLFGQGVGANVLTF.

Note on this clonotype: Germline and junction disagree at one end, which may indicate a read error. The rearrangement links TRBV6-2 or TRBV6-3 to TRBJ2-5; maybe TRBD2 (6 bases). CDR3 size: 15 residues. Germline lookup yields CDR1 MNHEY and CDR2 SVGEGT. CDR3 DNA sequence: TGTGCCAGTAGTTACGGGACTGGCGACCAAGAGACCCAGTACTTC. Encoded protein: CASSYGTGDQETQYF.

This clonotype was detected only a few times. With only one base between it and a far larger clone, this is likely a read error. The rearrangement links TRBV11-2 to TRBJ1-1; D unclear. The CDR3 totals 13 residues. From germline, CDR1 is SGHAT and CDR2 FQNNGV. The CDR3 loop is CASILGLNTEAFF. The CDR3 region has the DNA TGTGCCAGCATCTTAGGCCTGAACACTGAAGCTTTCTTT.

V gene TRBV11-2 combines with J gene TRBJ2-4, with D perhaps matching TRBD1 (5 bases). Per germline, CDR1 SGHAT and CDR2 FQNNGV. Trimming took off 9 bases at V and 5 bases at J, with 29 bases between the two ends. There are 18 residues in the CDR3. The CDR3 coding sequence is TGTGCCAGTAGCCCAACTGGGGCTTCCACAGTGGCCCAAAACATTCAGTACTTC. Translated: CASSPTGASTVAQNIQYF.

As concerns this clonotype: The germline gene is not matched at one end of the junction; a read error may be the cause. The chain uses TRBV10-3 and TRBJ2-1; D gene unclear. Per germline, CDR1 ENHRY and CDR2 SYGVKD. The CDR3 loop spans 14 amino acids. The CDR3 protein is CAITESLSRNEQFF. In nucleotides, the CDR3 is TGTGCCATCACTGAGTCCCTCAGTCGGAATGAGCAGTTCTTC.

Remarks on this clonotype: This may be a read error, as it is one base from a much larger clone. This CDR3 is CRVDSGVNTGELFF. CDR3 DNA sequence: TGCAGGGTTGATTCAGGGGTGAACACCGGGGAGCTGTTTTTT. This chain links TRBV29-1 with TRBJ2-2; a weak D match, TRBD1 (6 bases). The CDR3 is 14 residues long. From germline, CDR1 is SQVTM and CDR2 ANQGSEA.

As to this clonotype: One junction end disagrees with the germline gene, perhaps due to a read error. The chain uses TRBV6-2 or TRBV6-3 and TRBJ1-5; maybe TRBD1 (5 bases). Germline V CDR1 and CDR2: MNHEY, SVGEGT. CDR3 length equals 15 residues. The CDR3 spells CASSSRVGANKPQHF. The CDR3 region has the DNA TGTGCCAGCAGTTCCAGGGTAGGGGCCAATAAGCCCCAGCATTTT.

Comments on this clonotype: A junction boundary mismatches the germline segment, possibly from a read error. V is TRBV19 and J is TRBJ2-4; D might be TRBD1 (6 bases). The CDR3 is 13 amino acids. Germline CDR1 LNHDA, CDR2 SQIVND (reference sequence). The CDR3 loop is CVSTHRDENIQYF. As DNA, the CDR3 is TGTGTCAGTACCCACAGGGACGAAAACATTCAGTACTTC.

A word on this clonotype: Germline is not matched at one junction end, which may reflect a read error. The V and J genes are TRBV12-3 or TRBV12-4 and TRBJ2-1; 8 bases are a match to TRBD2. CDR3 length: 15 residues. CDR3 in DNA: TGTACCAGCAGTTACGGGGGACTAGTGGACAATGAGCAGTTCTTC. Protein product: CTSSYGGLVDNEQFF.

The V gene is TRBV7-9, the J gene TRBJ2-1; D unclear. The length of the CDR3 is 13 residues. Germline assignment: CDR1 SEHNR and CDR2 FQNEAQ (reference sequence). Trimming pared 2 bases from V and 12 bases from J, leaving 14 bases between. In DNA form, the CDR3 reads TGTGCCAGCAGCTTAAGTTGGAACAGTGGGCAGTTCTTC. Its translation is CASSLSWNSGQFF. Looking up the rest from reference TRBV7-9 and TRBJ2-1 gives the full variable domain: DTGVSQNPRHKITKRGQNVTFRCDPISEHNRLYWYRQTLGQGPEFLTYFQNEAQLEKSRLLSDRFSAERPKGSFSTLEIQRTEQGDSAMYLCASSLSWNSGQFFGPGTRLTVL.